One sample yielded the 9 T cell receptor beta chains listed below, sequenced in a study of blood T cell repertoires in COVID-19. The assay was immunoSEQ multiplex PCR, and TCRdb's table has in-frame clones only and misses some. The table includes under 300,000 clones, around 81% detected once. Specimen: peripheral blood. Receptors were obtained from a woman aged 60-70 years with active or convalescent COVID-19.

CDR3 nucleotides: TGTGCCTGGAGTCTCAGCGCGGGGGATAGTGGCTACACCTTC. Protein sequence: CAWSLSAGDSGYTF. The chain links TRBV30 to TRBJ1-2, with a possible D match to TRBD1 (5 bases). The CDR3 is 14 amino acids. The germline V gene encodes CDR1 GTSNPN and CDR2 SVGIG (reference sequence). V lost 2 bases and J 7 bases, leaving 17 bases between the germline ends.

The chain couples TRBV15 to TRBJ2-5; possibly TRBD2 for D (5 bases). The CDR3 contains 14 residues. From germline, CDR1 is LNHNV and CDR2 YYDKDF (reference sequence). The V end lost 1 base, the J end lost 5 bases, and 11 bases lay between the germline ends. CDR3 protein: CATSRVGVGETQYF. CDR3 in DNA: TGTGCCACCAGCAGAGTCGGGGTAGGGGAGACCCAGTACTTC.

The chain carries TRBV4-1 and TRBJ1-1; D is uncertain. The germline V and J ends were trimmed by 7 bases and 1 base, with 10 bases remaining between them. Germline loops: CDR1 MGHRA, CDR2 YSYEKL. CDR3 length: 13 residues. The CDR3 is CASIGPGNTEAFF. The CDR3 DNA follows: TGCGCCAGCATCGGTCCAGGGAACACTGAAGCTTTCTTT.

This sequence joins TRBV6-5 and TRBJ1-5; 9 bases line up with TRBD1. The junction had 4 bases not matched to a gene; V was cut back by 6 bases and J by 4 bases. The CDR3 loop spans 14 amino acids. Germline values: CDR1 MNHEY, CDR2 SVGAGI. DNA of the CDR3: TGTGCCAGCAGCATCGACAGGGGGAATCAGCCCCAGCATTTT. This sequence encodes CASSIDRGNQPQHF.

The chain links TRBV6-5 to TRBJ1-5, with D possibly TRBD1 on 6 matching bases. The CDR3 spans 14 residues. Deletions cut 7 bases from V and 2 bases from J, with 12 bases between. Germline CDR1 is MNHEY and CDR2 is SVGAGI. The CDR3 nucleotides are TGTGCCAGCATTCCCCGACAGGGCAATCAGCCCCAGCATTTT. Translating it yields CASIPRQGNQPQHF.

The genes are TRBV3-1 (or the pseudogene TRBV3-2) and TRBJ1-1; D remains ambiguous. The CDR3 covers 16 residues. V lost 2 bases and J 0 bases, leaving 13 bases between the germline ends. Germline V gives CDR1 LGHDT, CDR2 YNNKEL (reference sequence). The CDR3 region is CASSQPRGGLNTEAFF. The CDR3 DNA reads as TGTGCCAGCAGCCAACCCCGAGGAGGGTTGAACACTGAAGCTTTCTTT.

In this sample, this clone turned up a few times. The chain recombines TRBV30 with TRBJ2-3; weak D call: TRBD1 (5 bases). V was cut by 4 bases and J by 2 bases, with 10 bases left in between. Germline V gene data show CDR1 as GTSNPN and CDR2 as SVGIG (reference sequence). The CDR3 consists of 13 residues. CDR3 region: CAWKQANTDTQYF. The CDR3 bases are TGTGCCTGGAAACAGGCCAACACAGATACGCAGTATTTT. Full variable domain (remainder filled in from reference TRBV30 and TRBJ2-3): SQTIHQWPATLVQPVGSPLSLECTVEGTSNPNLYWYRQAAGRGLQLLFYSVGIGQISSEVPQNLSASRPQDRQFILSSKKLLLSDSGFYLCAWKQANTDTQYFGPGTRLTVL.

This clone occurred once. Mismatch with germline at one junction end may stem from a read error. The DNA for the CDR3 is TGTGCTAGCAGTCCGGATACTAGCTTTAGCTCCTACAATGAGCAGTTCTTC. It codes for CASSPDTSFSSYNEQFF. The rearrangement links TRBV7-7 to TRBJ2-1; TRBD2 is a possible D gene (6 bases). The CDR3 has 17 residues. Per the germline V gene, CDR1 is SSHAT and CDR2 is FNYEAQ (reference sequence). The full variable domain, in which reference TRBV7-7 and TRBJ2-1 provide the parts outside the CDR3, is GAGVSQSPRYKVTKRGQDVTLRCDPISSHATLYWYQQALGQGPEFLTYFNYEAQPDKSGLPSDRFSAERPEGSISTLTIQRTEQRDSAMYRCASSPDTSFSSYNEQFFGPGTRLTVL.

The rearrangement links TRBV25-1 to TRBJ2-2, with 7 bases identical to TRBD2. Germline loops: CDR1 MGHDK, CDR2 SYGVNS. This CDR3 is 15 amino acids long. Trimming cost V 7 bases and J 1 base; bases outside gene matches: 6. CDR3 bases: TGTGCCAGCACTAACGGGGGGAAGAACACCGGGGAGCTGTTTTTT. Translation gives CASTNGGKNTGELFF.